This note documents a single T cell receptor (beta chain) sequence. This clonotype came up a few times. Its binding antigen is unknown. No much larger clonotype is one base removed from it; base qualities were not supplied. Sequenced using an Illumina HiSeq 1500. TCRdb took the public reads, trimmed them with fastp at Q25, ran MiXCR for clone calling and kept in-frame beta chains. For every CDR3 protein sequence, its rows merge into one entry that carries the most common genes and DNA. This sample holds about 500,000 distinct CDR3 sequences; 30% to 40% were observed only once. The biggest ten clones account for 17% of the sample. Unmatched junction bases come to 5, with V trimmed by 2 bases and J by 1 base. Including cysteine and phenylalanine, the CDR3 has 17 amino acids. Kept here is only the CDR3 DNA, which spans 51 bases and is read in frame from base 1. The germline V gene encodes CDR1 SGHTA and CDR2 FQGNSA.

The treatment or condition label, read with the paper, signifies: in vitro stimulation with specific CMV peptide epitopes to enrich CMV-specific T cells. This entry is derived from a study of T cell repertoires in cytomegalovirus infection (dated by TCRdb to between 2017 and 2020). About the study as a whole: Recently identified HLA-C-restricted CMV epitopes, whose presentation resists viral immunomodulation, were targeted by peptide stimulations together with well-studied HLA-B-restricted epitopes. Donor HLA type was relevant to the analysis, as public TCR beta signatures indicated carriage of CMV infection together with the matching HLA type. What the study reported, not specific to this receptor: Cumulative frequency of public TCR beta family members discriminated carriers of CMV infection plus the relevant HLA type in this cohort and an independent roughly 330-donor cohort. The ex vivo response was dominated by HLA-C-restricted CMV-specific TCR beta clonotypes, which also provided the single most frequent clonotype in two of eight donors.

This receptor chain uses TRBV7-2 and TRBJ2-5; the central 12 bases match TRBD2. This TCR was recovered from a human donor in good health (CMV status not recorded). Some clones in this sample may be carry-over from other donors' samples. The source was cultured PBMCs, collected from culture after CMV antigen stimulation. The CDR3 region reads CASSLLLAGGSQETQYF. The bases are TGTGCCAGCAGCTTACTACTAGCGGGAGGCTCCCAAGAGACCCAGTACTTC.